These T cell receptor beta chains were read from a single sample in a study of radiotherapy plus CTLA-4 blockade in lung cancer. Assay used: immunoSEQ multiplex PCR; TCRdb lists only in-frame clones, some missing. The sample yields about 120,000 clones, 75% to 90% seen once. Sequenced here: peripheral blood, sampled from a patient treated with radiotherapy plus ipilimumab. The receptor set was obtained from a human donor with non-small cell lung cancer that progressed on radiotherapy plus ipilimumab. The CDR3 runs from the conserved cysteine through the conserved F or W. Fields, in order: D gene, clone size, J gene, V gene, CDR3 DNA, CDR3 protein. A D gene is named only where the DNA matches it firmly. Only some rows state a clone size, as once, few, many or a class for expanded clones.

d_call: NA; clone_size: NA; j_call: TRBJ1-2; v_call: TRBV7-9; cdr3_nt: TGTGCCAGCAGCTTATTCCTCCGGGGTATGGGCTACACCTTC; cdr3_aa: CASSLFLRGMGYTF
d_call: NA; clone_size: NA; j_call: TRBJ2-2; v_call: TRBV10-3; cdr3_nt: TGTGCCATCAGTGAGTTAAGTGAGACCGGGGAGCTGTTTTTT; cdr3_aa: CAISELSETGELFF
d_call: TRBD2; clone_size: NA; j_call: TRBJ2-3; v_call: TRBV19; cdr3_nt: TGTGCCAGTAAGACTCAGCGGGAGGGAGATACGCAGTATTTT; cdr3_aa: CASKTQREGDTQYF
d_call: NA; clone_size: NA; j_call: TRBJ2-1; v_call: TRBV25-1; cdr3_nt: TGTGCCAGCAGTGAATCGGTGGTAAGCTCCTACAATGAGCAGTTCTTC; cdr3_aa: CASSESVVSSYNEQFF
d_call: TRBD2; clone_size: NA; j_call: TRBJ2-3; v_call: TRBV6-1; cdr3_nt: TGTGCCAGCAGTGTTCCTAGCGGCCTAACAGATACGCAGTATTTT; cdr3_aa: CASSVPSGLTDTQYF
d_call: TRBD2; clone_size: once; j_call: TRBJ2-2; v_call: TRBV27; cdr3_nt: TGTGCCAGCAGTTTAAGTCTAGCGGGAGTCACCGGGGAGCTGTTTTTT; cdr3_aa: CASSLSLAGVTGELFF
d_call: TRBD1; clone_size: NA; j_call: TRBJ2-5; v_call: TRBV11-2; cdr3_nt: TGTGCCAGCAGCTTAGAAACAGGGGGTCGAGGAGAGACCCAGTACTTC; cdr3_aa: CASSLETGGRGETQYF
d_call: NA; clone_size: NA; j_call: TRBJ2-2; v_call: TRBV15; cdr3_nt: TGTGCCACCAGCAGAGATAGAGCCGCGAACACCGGGGAGCTGTTTTTT; cdr3_aa: CATSRDRAANTGELFF
d_call: NA; clone_size: once; j_call: TRBJ1-2; v_call: TRBV5-1; cdr3_nt: TGCGCCAGCAGCTTGATGGACCCTAGCAGAATCTATGGCTACACCTTC; cdr3_aa: CASSLMDPSRIYGYTF
d_call: NA; clone_size: NA; j_call: TRBJ1-2; v_call: TRBV6-5; cdr3_nt: TGTGCCAGCAGTTACCCGACCCTCAGAGGGAGTGGCTACACCTTC; cdr3_aa: CASSYPTLRGSGYTF
d_call: NA; clone_size: NA; j_call: TRBJ2-7; v_call: TRBV18; cdr3_nt: TGTGCCAGCTCACGGGACAACTCCTACGAGCAGTACTTC; cdr3_aa: CASSRDNSYEQYF
d_call: NA; clone_size: NA; j_call: TRBJ2-1; v_call: TRBV10-3; cdr3_nt: TGTGCCACCCGGATCCAAACTGAATTCGTAGGTGAGCAGTTCTTC; cdr3_aa: CATRIQTEFVGEQFF
d_call: NA; clone_size: NA; j_call: TRBJ1-1; v_call: TRBV5-8; cdr3_nt: TGTGCCAGCAGCACGGGGGGCTTCTTTAACACTGAAGCTTTCTTT; cdr3_aa: CASSTGGFFNTEAFF
d_call: NA; clone_size: NA; j_call: TRBJ2-7; v_call: TRBV5-8; cdr3_nt: TGTGCCAGCAAGAACGAGCAGTACTTC; cdr3_aa: CASKNEQYF
d_call: NA; clone_size: once; j_call: TRBJ1-2; v_call: TRBV2; cdr3_nt: TGTGCCAGCGGGACGCCAGCCAGTAACTATGGCTACACCTTC; cdr3_aa: CASGTPASNYGYTF
d_call: NA; clone_size: NA; j_call: TRBJ2-2; v_call: TRBV11-2; cdr3_nt: TGTGCCAGCAGCTTGGTAGCGGCCACCGGGGAGCTGTTTTTT; cdr3_aa: CASSLVAATGELFF
d_call: TRBD1; clone_size: NA; j_call: TRBJ1-2; v_call: TRBV6-6; cdr3_nt: TGTGCCAGCGCCACGACAGGGGACTATGGCTACACCTTC; cdr3_aa: CASATTGDYGYTF
d_call: NA; clone_size: NA; j_call: TRBJ1-1; v_call: TRBV25-1; cdr3_nt: TGTGCCAGCTCGAAAAGGGGTCTCACTGAAGCTTTCTTT; cdr3_aa: CASSKRGLTEAFF
d_call: NA; clone_size: NA; j_call: TRBJ2-2; v_call: TRBV11-3; cdr3_nt: TGTGCCAGCAGACCACGTACAGGGTACACCGGGGAGCTGTTTTTT; cdr3_aa: CASRPRTGYTGELFF
d_call: TRBD2; clone_size: NA; j_call: TRBJ2-1; v_call: TRBV5-1; cdr3_nt: TGCGCCAGCAGCCATTCTAGCGGGAGCTCCTACAATGAGCAGTTCTTC; cdr3_aa: CASSHSSGSSYNEQFF
d_call: TRBD1; clone_size: NA; j_call: TRBJ1-1; v_call: TRBV6-1; cdr3_nt: TGTGCCAGCTACAGGGGGCGCGGCACTGAAGCTTTCTTT; cdr3_aa: CASYRGRGTEAFF
d_call: TRBD1; clone_size: NA; j_call: TRBJ1-3; v_call: TRBV18; cdr3_nt: TGTGCCAGCTCACCTCGACAGGGCTCTGGAAACACCATATATTTT; cdr3_aa: CASSPRQGSGNTIYF
d_call: NA; clone_size: once; j_call: TRBJ1-1; v_call: TRBV18; cdr3_nt: TGTGCCAGCTCACCGTGGGAGGGGTTGAACACTGAAGCTTTCTTT; cdr3_aa: CASSPWEGLNTEAFF
d_call: TRBD1; clone_size: NA; j_call: TRBJ1-2; v_call: TRBV5-6; cdr3_nt: TGTGCCAGCAGCCCGGGACAGGTCCGATACACCTTC; cdr3_aa: CASSPGQVRYTF
d_call: TRBD2; clone_size: NA; j_call: TRBJ2-1; v_call: TRBV19; cdr3_nt: TGTGCCAGTAGTATTGGGGTAGCGGGGGCCTACAATGAGCAGTTCTTC; cdr3_aa: CASSIGVAGAYNEQFF
d_call: NA; clone_size: NA; j_call: TRBJ1-2; v_call: TRBV7-2; cdr3_nt: TGTGCCAGCAGCCTTTCAAGGGTCGGCTATGGCTACACCTTC; cdr3_aa: CASSLSRVGYGYTF
d_call: TRBD1; clone_size: once; j_call: TRBJ1-1; v_call: TRBV7-6; cdr3_nt: TGTGCCAGCAGCTTAATAGCGGGGGAGGACAGGGTACCCGAAGCTTTCTTT; cdr3_aa: CASSLIAGEDRVPEAFF
d_call: NA; clone_size: NA; j_call: TRBJ1-1; v_call: TRBV6-5; cdr3_nt: TGTGCCAGCAGTGCCGCAGACCCAATCGTTGAAGCTTTCTTT; cdr3_aa: CASSAADPIVEAFF
d_call: TRBD2; clone_size: NA; j_call: TRBJ2-7; v_call: TRBV5-5; cdr3_nt: TGTGCCAGCAGCTTGGTGCCAGATGGAGTAGCGGGTCAAGGGGCCGCTTACTTC; cdr3_aa: CASSLVPDGVAGQGAAYF
d_call: NA; clone_size: NA; j_call: TRBJ1-3; v_call: TRBV7-9; cdr3_nt: TGTGCCAGCAGCCTCAGGTTAACTGGAAACACCATATATTTT; cdr3_aa: CASSLRLTGNTIYF
d_call: TRBD2; clone_size: NA; j_call: TRBJ2-7; v_call: TRBV11-3; cdr3_nt: TGTGCCAGCAGCTTGGACCGGGGACTAGCGGGAGGAAGTGAGCAGTACTTC; cdr3_aa: CASSLDRGLAGGSEQYF
d_call: NA; clone_size: NA; j_call: TRBJ1-1; v_call: TRBV7-6; cdr3_nt: TGTGCCAGCAGCTTAGTAGGGGGGACCACTGAAGCTTTCTTT; cdr3_aa: CASSLVGGTTEAFF
d_call: TRBD2; clone_size: NA; j_call: TRBJ2-3; v_call: TRBV9; cdr3_nt: TGTGCCAGCAGCGTAGCGGGAGGGGTATCCCCAGATACGCAGTATTTT; cdr3_aa: CASSVAGGVSPDTQYF
d_call: TRBD2; clone_size: NA; j_call: TRBJ2-7; v_call: TRBV9; cdr3_nt: TGTGCCAGCAGCGCCACTAGCGGGAGTGTGTACGAGCAGTACTTC; cdr3_aa: CASSATSGSVYEQYF
d_call: TRBD1; clone_size: NA; j_call: TRBJ1-1; v_call: TRBV29-1; cdr3_nt: TGCAGCGTAACCGGGACAGGGTGGGAAGCTTTCTTT; cdr3_aa: CSVTGTGWEAFF
d_call: NA; clone_size: NA; j_call: TRBJ2-3; v_call: TRBV19; cdr3_nt: TGTGCCAGTAGTATAAGAGGAGGGGGAGATACGCAGTATTTT; cdr3_aa: CASSIRGGGDTQYF
d_call: NA; clone_size: NA; j_call: TRBJ2-3; v_call: TRBV4-1; cdr3_nt: TGCGCCAGCAGCCAAGAAGCGGGTAGCACAGATACGCAGTATTTT; cdr3_aa: CASSQEAGSTDTQYF
d_call: NA; clone_size: NA; j_call: TRBJ1-2; v_call: TRBV5-6; cdr3_nt: TGTGCCAGCAGCTTGCCCGTCTCTGGCTACACCTTC; cdr3_aa: CASSLPVSGYTF
d_call: NA; clone_size: NA; j_call: TRBJ1-2; v_call: TRBV7-8; cdr3_nt: TGTGCCAGCAGCCCCCAGTACAGGGCTGGGGGTGTATATGGCTACACCTTC; cdr3_aa: CASSPQYRAGGVYGYTF
d_call: TRBD2; clone_size: NA; j_call: TRBJ2-7; v_call: TRBV5-1; cdr3_nt: TGCGCCAGCAGCCCCGGGGGGGTAGCGGGGGACTACGAGCAGTACTTC; cdr3_aa: CASSPGGVAGDYEQYF
d_call: NA; clone_size: NA; j_call: TRBJ2-1; v_call: TRBV29-1; cdr3_nt: TGCAGCACCCTAGGGCGGAGCTCCTACAATGAGCAGTTCTTC; cdr3_aa: CSTLGRSSYNEQFF
d_call: TRBD2; clone_size: NA; j_call: TRBJ2-3; v_call: TRBV6-4; cdr3_nt: TGTGCCAGCAGTGTAACGGGGGGGAGAACAGATACGCAGTATTTT; cdr3_aa: CASSVTGGRTDTQYF
d_call: TRBD1; clone_size: NA; j_call: TRBJ1-2; v_call: TRBV6-1; cdr3_nt: TGTGCCAGCACCCGGGACAGAGGAGGCTACACCTTC; cdr3_aa: CASTRDRGGYTF
d_call: TRBD2; clone_size: NA; j_call: TRBJ2-5; v_call: TRBV2; cdr3_nt: TGTGCCAGCACCGGGACTAGCGGGAGCGGAGAGACCCAGTACTTC; cdr3_aa: CASTGTSGSGETQYF
d_call: NA; clone_size: NA; j_call: TRBJ2-1; v_call: TRBV11-2; cdr3_nt: TGTGCCAGCAGCTTACTGGCCTACAATGAGCAGTTCTTC; cdr3_aa: CASSLLAYNEQFF
d_call: NA; clone_size: NA; j_call: TRBJ1-1; v_call: TRBV5-1; cdr3_nt: TGCGCCAGCAGCGTCACCCCTGGGAGCACTGAAGCTTTCTTT; cdr3_aa: CASSVTPGSTEAFF
d_call: TRBD2; clone_size: NA; j_call: TRBJ2-7; v_call: TRBV6-1; cdr3_nt: TGTGCCAGCAATGGGGTGAGCGGGAGGGCCCTCGAGCAGTACTTC; cdr3_aa: CASNGVSGRALEQYF
d_call: NA; clone_size: once; j_call: TRBJ2-7; v_call: TRBV12-5; cdr3_nt: TGTGCTAGTGGTTCGCCCGGGACCTGGGGGGAGCAGTACTTC; cdr3_aa: CASGSPGTWGEQYF
d_call: TRBD2; clone_size: NA; j_call: TRBJ2-1; v_call: TRBV19; cdr3_nt: TGTGCCAGTAGTAGGATAGGGACTAGCTCCTACAATGAGCAGTTCTTC; cdr3_aa: CASSRIGTSSYNEQFF
d_call: TRBD2; clone_size: NA; j_call: TRBJ2-2; v_call: TRBV19; cdr3_nt: TGTGCCAGTAGTATAGCCCCCCTAGCGGGAAGGTACACCGGGGAGCTGTTTTTT; cdr3_aa: CASSIAPLAGRYTGELFF
d_call: TRBD2; clone_size: NA; j_call: TRBJ2-1; v_call: TRBV15; cdr3_nt: TGTGCCACCAGCAGAGAAGCGGGAGTAGGGTATGAGCAGTTCTTC; cdr3_aa: CATSREAGVGYEQFF
d_call: NA; clone_size: NA; j_call: TRBJ2-5; v_call: TRBV11-2; cdr3_nt: TGTGCCAGCAGCTTGAGGGGTGAGACCCAGTACTTC; cdr3_aa: CASSLRGETQYF